Presented here are 31 T cell receptor beta chains from one specimen sequenced in a study of PD-1 blockade in classical Hodgkin lymphoma. Sequencing was performed with immunoSEQ multiplex PCR; in TCRdb, only in-frame clones are kept and a portion is missing. The repertoire includes 15,000 to 20,000 clones, about 65% of them detected once, and 7.8% sits in the top ten. Regarding time point: cycle 4 day 1 (C4D1), after five to seven weeks of nivolumab. Every patient relapsed after autologous stem cell transplantation, and brentuximab vedotin exposure varied. The starting material was peripheral blood mononuclear cells (PBMCs), obtained before the fourth cycle of nivolumab. All receptors derive from a human donor with classical Hodgkin lymphoma.

CDR3 protein: CASSVGGGYEQYF. CDR3 bases: TGTGCCAGCAGCGTAGGAGGGGGCTACGAGCAGTACTTC. The V gene is TRBV6-5, the J gene TRBJ2-7; D may be TRBD1 or TRBD2 (6 bases each). Germline CDR1 reads MNHEY; CDR2 reads SVGAGI. The V and J ends lost 6 bases and 3 bases respectively, with 12 bases between them. The CDR3 runs 13 residues.

V is TRBV7-9 and J is TRBJ2-2; possibly TRBD2 for D (5 bases). V was trimmed by 9 bases and J by 4 bases, leaving 12 bases between them. The CDR3 is 13 residues long. Germline CDR1 SEHNR, CDR2 FQNEAQ (reference sequence). In DNA form, the CDR3 reads TGTGCCAGGGAGGAAGGCGGCACCGGGGAGCTGTTTTTT. Its translation: CAREEGGTGELFF. Together with reference TRBV7-9 and TRBJ2-2, the CDR3 gives the full variable domain: DTGVSQNPRHKITKRGQNVTFRCDPISEHNRLYWYRQTLGQGPEFLTYFQNEAQLEKSRLLSDRFSAERPKGSFSTLEIQRTEQGDSAMYLCAREEGGTGELFFGEGSRLTVL.

The chain links TRBV7-2 to TRBJ2-1, with 8 bases fitting TRBD2. The germline CDR1 and CDR2 sequences are SGHTA and FQGNSA. This CDR3 comprises 15 residues. The trim removed 3 bases at V and 4 bases at J, leaving 5 bases unmatched. This chain's CDR3 is CASSFGTSVYNEQFF. The CDR3, as DNA: TGTGCCAGCAGCTTCGGGACTAGTGTTTACAATGAGCAGTTCTTC. Full variable domain (remainder filled in from reference TRBV7-2 and TRBJ2-1): GAGVSQSPSNKVTEKGKDVELRCDPISGHTALYWYRQSLGQGLEFLIYFQGNSAPDKSGLPSDRFSAERTGGSVSTLTIQRTQQEDSAVYLCASSFGTSVYNEQFFGPGTRLTVL.

This rearrangement joins TRBV19 to TRBJ2-2; 8 nucleotides match TRBD2. Germline assignment: CDR1 LNHDA and CDR2 SQIVND (reference sequence). The CDR3 extends over 18 amino acids. With V trimmed by 2 bases and J by 5 bases, 13 bases remained unmatched. The CDR3 DNA reads as TGTGCCAGTAGTATATGGGGGATTTTGACTAGCGAGACCGGGGAGCTGTTTTTT. Translating gives CASSIWGILTSETGELFF.

In its sample, this clone ranks as medium-sized. The chain employs TRBV15 and TRBJ1-5, with no clear D. Trimming cost V 0 bases and J 4 bases, with 7 bases left between them. CDR3 size: 14 residues. Germline CDR1 and CDR2: LNHNV and YYDKDF (reference sequence). DNA of the CDR3: TGTGCCACCAGCAGAGATGGGGTTAATCAGCCCCAGCATTTT. It yields the protein CATSRDGVNQPQHF.

This chain's CDR3 is CASSPGQGTPSNYGYTF. The CDR3 nucleotides read TGTGCCAGCAGCCCGGGACAGGGGACCCCTTCTAACTATGGCTACACCTTC. This rearrangement joins TRBV5-4 to TRBJ1-2; 10 bases match TRBD1. The CDR3 has 17 residues. V dropped 4 bases and J dropped 0; count of bases not matched to a gene: 9. Germline values: CDR1 SGHNT, CDR2 YYREEE (reference sequence).

V is TRBV7-9 and J is TRBJ1-2; 9 bases are a match to TRBD1. CDR1 is SEHNR and CDR2 is FQNEAQ in the germline V gene (reference sequence). The CDR3 is 16 residues long. Trimming cost V 5 bases and J 5 bases; bases outside gene matches: 12. The CDR3: CASSTSNRGLKYGYTF. Written as DNA, the CDR3 is TGTGCCAGCAGCACCTCCAACAGGGGGCTTAAATATGGCTACACCTTC.

The genes are TRBV7-6 and TRBJ2-7; D is unclear. Germline V gene lookup returns CDR1 SGHVS and CDR2 FNYEAQ. V lost 1 base and J lost 2, with 6 bases in between. CDR3 length equals 13 residues. CDR3 protein: CASSLEAAYEQYF. The DNA for the CDR3 is TGTGCCAGCAGCTTAGAGGCCGCCTACGAGCAGTACTTC.

The rearrangement links TRBV7-8 to TRBJ2-1; 7 bases fit TRBD2. Germline V gene lookup returns CDR1 SGHVS and CDR2 FQNEAQ. The J segment lost 4 bases and the V segment lost 3 bases, leaving 6 bases of the junction unmatched. The CDR3 totals 15 residues. The CDR3 nucleotides are TGTGCCAGCAGCTTTGGGGGAGGGATGTACAATGAGCAGTTCTTC. This encodes CASSFGGGMYNEQFF.

V and J are TRBV18 and TRBJ2-1; D remains ambiguous. This CDR3 has 14 amino acids. In germline, CDR1 is KGHSH, CDR2 LQKENI. V was cut by 3 bases and J by 5 bases, with 11 bases left in between. DNA for the CDR3: TGTGCCAGCTCACCGCCGATTAGGAACAATGAGCAGTTCTTC. Residues: CASSPPIRNNEQFF.

This rearrangement joins TRBV25-1 to TRBJ2-1; D may match TRBD1 or TRBD2 (5 bases each). The CDR3 is 14 residues long. Germline V CDR1 and CDR2: MGHDK, SYGVNS. V was pared by 7 bases and J by 8 bases, with 18 bases between. The CDR3 sequence: CASTQRGLAHEQFF. In DNA, the CDR3 is TGTGCCAGCACCCAAAGGGGTCTAGCCCATGAGCAGTTCTTC. The variable domain in full, completed from reference TRBV25-1 and TRBJ2-1, reads EADIYQTPRYLVIGTGKKITLECSQTMGHDKMYWYQQDPGMELHLIHYSYGVNSTEKGDLSSESTVSRIRTEHFPLTLESARPSHTSQYLCASTQRGLAHEQFFGPGTRLTVL.

In its sample, this clone was seen a few times. The V gene is TRBV2, the J gene TRBJ1-4; 7 bases agree with TRBD1. This CDR3 comprises 13 residues. V trimming: 4 bases; J trimming: 8 bases; junction bases outside the gene matches: 4. From germline, CDR1 is SNHLY and CDR2 FYNNEI. The CDR3 sequence is CASSVRQGEKLFF. CDR3 bases: TGTGCCAGCAGTGTGCGACAGGGCGAAAAACTGTTTTTT.

The chain uses TRBV7-5 and TRBJ1-6. TRBV7-5 is noted as a pseudogene. The CDR3 consists of 13 residues. The CDR3 DNA sequence: TGTGCCAGCAGCTTGGCCTATAATTCACCCCTCCACTTT. Translation gives CASSLAYNSPLHF.

V is TRBV7-7 and J is TRBJ2-1; 12 bases match TRBD2. Germline V gives CDR1 SSHAT, CDR2 FNYEAQ (reference sequence). CDR3 length equals 17 residues. V trimming: 5 bases; J trimming: 9 bases; junction bases outside the gene matches: 14. CDR3 DNA: TGTGCCAGCAGCGAGACTAGCGGGAGAATCTCGACAAGTGAGCAGTTCTTC. It specifies CASSETSGRISTSEQFF.

This sequence joins TRBV27 and TRBJ2-1; TRBD2 agrees at 9 bases. The CDR3 loop spans 18 amino acids. V dropped 2 bases and J dropped 1; count of bases not matched to a gene: 9. The V gene's germline CDR1 is MNHEY and CDR2 SMNVEV (reference sequence). The CDR3 is CASSLGGWREGSYNEQFF. The CDR3 DNA sequence: TGTGCCAGCAGTTTAGGTGGCTGGCGGGAGGGTTCCTACAATGAGCAGTTCTTC.

V gene TRBV19 combines with J gene TRBJ1-2; D remains unclear. The CDR3 runs to 15 residues. V lost 5 bases and J 2 bases, leaving 15 bases between the germline ends. Germline CDR1 and CDR2: LNHDA and SQIVND (reference sequence). The CDR3 DNA is TGTGCCAGTAGTCACCCCCCCTCGGCCAACTATGGCTACACCTTC. This encodes CASSHPPSANYGYTF.

This chain joins TRBV7-2 and TRBJ2-3, with D perhaps TRBD2 (5 bases). The germline gives CDR1 SGHTA, CDR2 FQGNSA. CDR3 length: 15 residues. V was clipped by 4 bases and J by 1 base, with 12 bases between them. The CDR3 sequence is CASSSQWGGTDTQYF. The CDR3 DNA is TGTGCCAGCAGCTCCCAATGGGGAGGCACAGATACGCAGTATTTT. Based on the CDR3 plus reference TRBV7-2 and TRBJ2-3, the full variable domain is GAGVSQSPSNKVTEKGKDVELRCDPISGHTALYWYRQSLGQGLEFLIYFQGNSAPDKSGLPSDRFSAERTGGSVSTLTIQRTQQEDSAVYLCASSSQWGGTDTQYFGPGTRLTVL.

The rearrangement uses TRBV11-2 and TRBJ1-5; D ambiguous. V was trimmed by 3 bases and J by 4 bases, leaving 7 bases between them. The CDR3 runs 13 residues. Germline V CDR1 and CDR2: SGHAT, FQNNGV. The CDR3 sequence: CASSFGLNQPQHF. In DNA form, the CDR3 reads TGTGCCAGCAGCTTCGGACTGAATCAGCCCCAGCATTTT.

J is TRBJ2-5 and V is TRBV5-1; D perhaps matches TRBD2 (6 bases). The CDR3 sequence is 16 residues long. CDR1 is SGHRS, CDR2 YFSETQ, per germline. Trimming took 3 bases from V and 3 from J, leaving 18 bases between them. CDR3 region: CASSWAVGGREETQYF. In DNA form, the CDR3 reads TGCGCCAGCAGCTGGGCCGTTGGGGGGAGAGAAGAGACCCAGTACTTC.

This clone was found a few times. This chain connects TRBV12-5 to TRBJ2-1; the match to TRBD1 covers 11 bases. V gave up 0 bases and J gave up 5 bases; unmatched junction bases: 18. Germline CDR1 LGHNT, CDR2 FRNRAP. This CDR3 has 21 amino acids. The CDR3 reads CASGLVRSGTGGSGTNNEQFF. CDR3 nucleotide sequence: TGTGCTAGTGGTTTGGTACGGTCCGGGACAGGGGGTAGCGGGACCAACAATGAGCAGTTCTTC.

V gene TRBV11-2 combines with J gene TRBJ2-7, with 8 bases lining up with TRBD2. The CDR3 has 18 residues. Germline CDR1 reads SGHAT; CDR2 reads FQNNGV. The junction had 12 bases not matched to a gene; V was cut back by 0 bases and J by 2 bases. CDR3 coding DNA: TGTGCCAGCAGCTTAGAACCGGGGGGGCAGGGGTTTACCTACGAGCAGTACTTC. It specifies CASSLEPGGQGFTYEQYF.

This clone was counted a single time. V usage is TRBV5-6 and J usage is TRBJ1-2, with TRBD1 matching 9 bases. Germline assignment: CDR1 SGHDT and CDR2 YYEEEE. CDR3 length: 14 amino acids. The trim removed 1 base at V and 4 bases at J, leaving 2 bases unmatched. The CDR3 DNA reads TGTGCCAGCAGCTTGTGGACAGGGGTCTATGGCTACACCTTC. Protein sequence: CASSLWTGVYGYTF.

The rearrangement joins TRBV7-9 to TRBJ2-3, with TRBD2 identical over 11 bases. CDR3 length: 15 amino acids. CDR1 and CDR2 from the germline V gene are SEHNR and FQNEAQ (reference sequence). The ends lost 10 bases at V and 3 bases at J; junction bases unmatched: 9. The CDR3 here is CATSFSGRGTDTQYF. The CDR3 DNA is TGTGCCACCTCTTTTAGCGGGAGGGGGACAGATACGCAGTATTTT.

V gene TRBV5-1 combines with J gene TRBJ2-1; possibly TRBD1 or TRBD2 for D (6 bases each). V lost 0 bases and J lost 4, with 11 bases in between. The germline gives CDR1 SGHRS, CDR2 YFSETQ. This CDR3 has 15 amino acids. CDR3 loop: CASSLGQGRYNEQFF. The DNA of the CDR3 is TGCGCCAGCAGCTTGGGGCAGGGGAGGTACAATGAGCAGTTCTTC.

The rearrangement joins TRBV27 to TRBJ1-4; D not certain. CDR1 is MNHEY and CDR2 is SMNVEV in the germline V gene (reference sequence). Trimming stripped 5 bases from V and 4 bases from J, with 5 bases between. This CDR3 has 12 amino acids. The DNA of the CDR3 is TGTGCCAGCAGTCCCTATAATGAAAAACTGTTTTTT. As protein: CASSPYNEKLFF.

The J gene is TRBJ2-5, the V gene TRBV18; D is possibly TRBD2 (7 bases). Germline lookup yields CDR1 KGHSH and CDR2 LQKENI. There are 16 residues in the CDR3. Trimming removed 3 bases at V and 4 bases at J, with 18 bases between. CDR3 sequence reads: CASSPSMAGEGETQYF. CDR3 DNA: TGTGCCAGCTCACCCTCGATGGCAGGGGAGGGAGAGACCCAGTACTTC. Complete variable domain (other parts from reference TRBV18 and TRBJ2-5): NAGVMQNPRHLVRRRGQEARLRCSPMKGHSHVYWYRQLPEEGLKFMVYLQKENIIDESGMPKERFSAEFPKEGPSILRIQQVVRGDSAAYFCASSPSMAGEGETQYFGPGTRLLVL.

The chain recombines TRBV15 with TRBJ2-7, with 9 bases identical to TRBD1. Losses at the gene ends were 2 bases for V and 2 bases for J; bases not matched to a gene: 4. The germline V gene encodes CDR1 LNHNV and CDR2 YYDKDF (reference sequence). The length of the CDR3 is 15 residues. The CDR3 reads CATSRRGQGPYEQYF. The CDR3 coding sequence is TGTGCCACCAGCAGACGCGGACAGGGGCCCTACGAGCAGTACTTC.

The genes are TRBV5-6 and TRBJ2-1; D is unclear. The CDR3 runs 16 residues. V was clipped by 0 bases and J by 1 base, with 11 bases between them. Germline V gives CDR1 SGHDT, CDR2 YYEEEE. CDR3 sequence (DNA): TGTGCCAGCAGCTTGGCCGGCTACCAATCCTACAATGAGCAGTTCTTC. This encodes CASSLAGYQSYNEQFF.

This clone was seen only a few times. The J gene is TRBJ2-5, the V gene TRBV5-6; 7 bases are shared with TRBD2. The germline V gene has CDR1 SGHDT and CDR2 YYEEEE. J was trimmed by 2 bases and V by 4 bases; bases with no gene match: 11. The CDR3 runs 16 residues. The chain's CDR3 is CASSGLERGQQETQYF. The CDR3 DNA reads as TGTGCCAGCAGCGGACTAGAGAGGGGTCAACAAGAGACCCAGTACTTC.

The gene calls are TRBV5-4 and TRBJ2-7; no reliable D call. CDR1 is SGHNT, CDR2 YYREEE, per germline (reference sequence). V was clipped by 0 bases and J by 2 bases, with 9 bases between them. The CDR3 loop spans 14 amino acids. DNA of the CDR3: TGTGCCAGCAGCTTGGGCAGACAAACCTACGAGCAGTACTTC. It specifies CASSLGRQTYEQYF.

The J gene is TRBJ2-5, the V gene TRBV9, with 7 bases identical to TRBD2. The V gene end was trimmed by 2 bases and the J gene end by 5 bases; junction bases not matched to a gene: 9. CDR3 length: 15 amino acids. Germline values: CDR1 SGDLS, CDR2 YYNGEE. CDR3 DNA sequence: TGTGCCAGCAGCGTCAGCGGGGCGATCGGGGAGACCCAGTACTTC. Translating it yields CASSVSGAIGETQYF. Using reference TRBV9 and TRBJ2-5 for the parts outside the CDR3, the full variable domain is DSGVTQTPKHLITATGQRVTLRCSPRSGDLSVYWYQQSLDQGLQFLIQYYNGEERAKGNILERFSAQQFPDLHSELNLSSLELGDSALYFCASSVSGAIGETQYFGPGTRLLVL.